This note documents a single T cell receptor (beta chain) sequence. What it recognizes is unknown. Losses at the gene ends were 0 bases for V and 9 bases for J; bases not matched to a gene: 3. In germline, CDR1 is MGHRA, CDR2 YSYEKL. This CDR3 contains 14 residues. This specimen comes from a study of glioma-infiltrating T cells. General study results and limits: CDR3 overlap between tissue and blood was very small.

Using RNA template, CDR3s of TCR alpha and beta were amplified with iRepertoire arm-PCR. Input was roughly 85-400 ng of tissue mRNA or PBMC total RNA. From the multiplex PCR reads, TCRdb called clonotypes with MiXCR, one entry per CDR3 protein. Altogether about 140,000 distinct CDR3 sequences are present, around 40% being singletons, with the ten largest covering 15% to 25%. This TCR came from a human donor with low-grade glioma or glioblastoma, undergoing nonglioma brain surgery, or in good health (not recorded which). Sequencing was done on a sample of glioma tissue, nonneoplastic brain tissue, or PBMCs (not recorded which). The chain links TRBV4-1 to TRBJ2-7; 12 bases map to TRBD2. CDR3 in amino acids: CASSQETSGGWQYF. CDR3 in DNA: TGCGCCAGCAGCCAAGAAACTAGCGGGGGGTGGCAGTACTTC.